This TCR beta chain stems from a study of shared clonotypes between healthy human individuals. Concerning this clone itself: Its matching antigen is unknown.

Sequencing used immunoSEQ multiplex PCR; TCRdb keeps in-frame clones, though not all of them. The sample has roughly 220,000 clones, 60% to 70% seen once. Study results and caveats: Across subsets, estimated richness was generally greater for naive than for memory populations. Rarefaction revealed incomplete sorted-subset sequencing despite large depth.

The sample taken for sequencing was memory CD4+ T cells sorted from blood. The subset denotes: CD45RA-negative fraction. The receptor was derived from a man under 40 in good health.

The CDR3 sequence is CASSESWTGRRETQYF. The CDR3 nucleotides read TGCGCCAGCAGTGAGTCGTGGACAGGGCGGAGGGAGACCCAGTACTTC. The chain combines TRBV10-2 with TRBJ2-5, with 8 nucleotides matching TRBD1. The CDR3 has 16 residues. Germline CDR1 is WSHSY and CDR2 is SAAADI. V lost 0 bases to trimming and J lost 5 bases; unmatched junction nucleotides: 8.